These 32 T cell receptor beta chains share one sample of origin, sequenced in a study of beta chain features in type 1 diabetes. Findings of the study overall: Among all four CD4+ subsets, Type 1 diabetes patients had TCRB CDR3s that were moderately but significantly shorter.

Antigens for these TCRs are unknown. Since all of the isolated RNA was reverse transcribed, expressed TCRB transcripts were what got sequenced. Using immunoSEQ multiplex PCR, the repertoire was profiled, and TCRdb retains in-frame clones only, with some absent. The profile shows a few hundred thousand clones, 10% to 15% of them singletons. Material: naive CD4+ T cells from blood. The receptors here all came from a woman between 18 and 29 years old with type 1 diabetes.

This clone was picked up a small number of times. The J gene is TRBJ2-7, the V gene TRBV30; D is possibly TRBD2 (5 bases). Trimming left V 0 bases short and J 0 bases short, with 9 bases between. The germline gives CDR1 GTSNPN, CDR2 SVGIG (reference sequence). CDR3 size: 14 residues. Written as DNA, the CDR3 is TGTGCCTGGAGTGTAAACGGGATCTCCTACGAGCAGTACTTC. It codes for CAWSVNGISYEQYF.

This clone was detected a few times. CDR3 loop: CASSSGLRETQYF. For the CDR3, the DNA is TGTGCCAGCAGTTCGGGTTTGCGGGAGACCCAGTACTTC. The genes are TRBV27 and TRBJ2-5; no clear D gene. Deletions cut 4 bases from V and 5 bases from J, with 11 bases between. CDR3 length equals 13 residues. CDR1 MNHEY and CDR2 SMNVEV come from the germline V gene (reference sequence).

The chain carries TRBV5-6 and TRBJ1-5, with a weak D call TRBD1 (5 bases). The ends were cut back, 4 bases at V and 8 bases at J, with 10 bases in the middle. This CDR3 has 12 amino acids. Germline V gene sequence: CDR1 SGHDT, CDR2 YYEEEE. CDR3 amino acids: CASSRGGEPQHF. CDR3 DNA sequence: TGTGCCAGCAGCCGAGGAGGGGAGCCCCAGCATTTT.

The V gene is TRBV29-1, the J gene TRBJ2-7, with D perhaps TRBD2 (7 bases). This CDR3 region has 13 residues. The V gene's germline CDR1 is SQVTM and CDR2 ANQGSEA. Trimming shortened V by 7 bases and J by 4 bases, and 17 bases separated the two germline ends. This CDR3 is CSAAGGHVYEQYF. As DNA, the CDR3 is TGCAGCGCGGCCGGGGGGCATGTTTACGAGCAGTACTTC.

This clone was seen only a few times. V is TRBV29-1 and J is TRBJ2-7; 7 nucleotides match TRBD1. CDR3 length: 12 amino acids. V was clipped by 6 bases and J by 3 bases; unmatched bases: 5. Germline values: CDR1 SQVTM, CDR2 ANQGSEA. The CDR3: CSVMTGSYEQYF. CDR3 DNA: TGCAGCGTGATGACAGGGAGCTACGAGCAGTACTTC.

The rearrangement joins TRBV9 to TRBJ1-4, with a possible D match to TRBD1 (5 bases). The CDR3 runs 15 residues. Germline-derived CDR1 and CDR2 are SGDLS and YYNGEE. Between the trimmed V and J ends, which lost 4 bases and 6 bases, there was a span of 16 bases. CDR3: CASSPIQGGDEKLFF. The CDR3 nucleotides read TGTGCCAGCAGCCCAATCCAGGGAGGAGATGAAAAACTGTTTTTT. Full variable domain (remainder filled in from reference TRBV9 and TRBJ1-4): DSGVTQTPKHLITATGQRVTLRCSPRSGDLSVYWYQQSLDQGLQFLIQYYNGEERAKGNILERFSAQQFPDLHSELNLSSLELGDSALYFCASSPIQGGDEKLFFGSGTQLSVL.

The chain carries TRBV6-5 and TRBJ2-7; D gene uncertain. This CDR3 comprises 12 residues. Germline CDR1 and CDR2: MNHEY and SVGAGI. Trimming took 6 bases from V and 4 from J, leaving 10 bases between them. In DNA, the CDR3 is TGTGCCAGCAGCCCTGCCGGGTACGAGCAGTACTTC. It yields the protein CASSPAGYEQYF.

The rearrangement uses TRBV7-2 and TRBJ2-3; TRBD1 might be the D (6 bases). The CDR3 is made up of 15 amino acids. V lost 1 base and J 5 bases, leaving 13 bases between the germline ends. Germline values: CDR1 SGHTA, CDR2 FQGNSA. The CDR3 is CASSLGGGSVDTQYF. CDR3 in DNA: TGTGCCAGCAGCTTAGGAGGGGGTTCGGTAGATACGCAGTATTTT.

The chain employs TRBV4-1 and TRBJ2-6, with 9 bases matching TRBD1. The V and J ends lost 6 bases and 2 bases, in that order; junction bases with no gene match: 14. This CDR3 spans 19 amino acids. Germline values: CDR1 MGHRA, CDR2 YSYEKL. For the CDR3, the DNA is TGCGCCAGCAGTCCTTCTGGGGACAGGGTATTGGCTGGGGCCAACGTCCTGACTTTC. This encodes CASSPSGDRVLAGANVLTF.

The chain is built from TRBV7-3 and TRBJ2-1; 13 bases fit TRBD2. V was clipped by 3 bases and J by 9 bases; unmatched bases: 5. The CDR3 has 15 residues. The V gene's germline CDR1 is SGHTA and CDR2 FQGTGA. The CDR3 region has the DNA TGTGCCAGCAGCTTTGGACTAGCGGGAGTTGGTGAGCAGTTCTTC. Protein product: CASSFGLAGVGEQFF.

This clone was counted a few times. The V and J genes are TRBV30 and TRBJ2-5; 9 bases line up with TRBD2. J lost 5 bases, V lost 3 bases, and 13 bases had no gene match. The CDR3 spans 16 residues. Germline CDR1 GTSNPN, CDR2 SVGIG (reference sequence). The CDR3 reads CAWSPAPAGGWETQYF. In DNA form, the CDR3 reads TGTGCCTGGAGCCCGGCTCCGGCGGGAGGGTGGGAGACCCAGTACTTC.

The table lists this clone with a few counts. The chain is built from TRBV6-4 and TRBJ2-2, with a tentative D call TRBD2 (6 bases). CDR1 and CDR2 from the germline V gene are MRHNA and SNTAGT. V lost 6 bases, J lost 5 bases, and 10 bases lay in between. The CDR3 sequence is 13 residues long. The CDR3 loop is CASRPGGTGELFF. The CDR3 DNA reads as TGTGCCAGCAGGCCTGGGGGGACCGGGGAGCTGTTTTTT.

The rearrangement joins TRBV5-4 to TRBJ1-2; D not certain. The CDR3 totals 15 residues. Trimming stripped 0 bases from V and 7 bases from J, with 16 bases between. From germline, CDR1 is SGHNT and CDR2 YYREEE (reference sequence). CDR3 sequence (DNA): TGTGCCAGCAGCTTGGATGGACTCTCCTCTGGTGGCTACACCTTC. Translating gives CASSLDGLSSGGYTF.

The chain recombines TRBV5-6 with TRBJ2-1, with D possibly matching TRBD2 (6 bases). Germline V gives CDR1 SGHDT, CDR2 YYEEEE. V dropped 0 bases and J dropped 6 bases, with 13 bases sitting between them. The CDR3 has 15 amino acids. This CDR3 reads CASSLDEGGGNEQFF. CDR3 sequence (DNA): TGTGCCAGCAGCTTGGACGAGGGAGGTGGCAATGAGCAGTTCTTC.

This clone was seen only a few times. This rearrangement joins TRBV27 to TRBJ2-7; weak D call: TRBD1 (6 bases). Trimming took off 5 bases at V and 2 bases at J, with 16 bases between the two ends. Germline loops: CDR1 MNHEY, CDR2 SMNVEV (reference sequence). This CDR3 is 15 amino acids long. For the CDR3, the DNA is TGTGCCAGCAGTCGTTCACAGGGATCGCCCTACGAGCAGTACTTC. This sequence encodes CASSRSQGSPYEQYF.

This clone was seen a handful of times. The chain combines TRBV11-2 with TRBJ1-1; D possibly corresponds to TRBD1 (5 bases). Germline V lookup: CDR1 SGHAT, CDR2 FQNNGV. The CDR3 consists of 13 residues. V gave up 5 bases and J gave up 1 base, with 8 bases separating them. In nucleotides, the CDR3 is TGTGCCAGCAGCCCCCAGGGGAACACTGAAGCTTTCTTT. Encoded protein: CASSPQGNTEAFF.

This clone was seen only a few times. The gene calls are TRBV4-1 and TRBJ2-5; D may be TRBD1 (6 bases). This CDR3 is built from 14 residues. V was pared by 1 base and J by 5 bases, with 11 bases between. Germline CDR1 reads MGHRA; CDR2 reads YSYEKL. The chain's CDR3 is CASSQVGAMETQYF. CDR3 bases: TGCGCCAGCAGCCAAGTGGGGGCCATGGAGACCCAGTACTTC.

The chain couples TRBV28 to TRBJ2-7, with 8 positions matching TRBD1. Germline CDR1 reads MDHEN; CDR2 reads SYDVKM. This CDR3 contains 15 residues. With 2 bases clipped from V and 2 bases from J, the junction kept 5 bases outside the gene matches. DNA of the CDR3: TGTGCCAGCAGTTTAGTGGGACAGGCAACCTACGAGCAGTACTTC. Its protein product is CASSLVGQATYEQYF.

Worth noting for this clone: Other nucleotide sequences from this sample produce the same CDR3. The chain is built from TRBV18 and TRBJ1-5; 10 positions agree with TRBD1. The V and J ends lost 3 bases and 3 bases, in that order; junction bases with no gene match: 2. This CDR3 is 15 amino acids long. CDR1 is KGHSH and CDR2 is LQKENI in the germline V gene. The chain's CDR3 is CASSPGTGVNQPQHF. CDR3 in DNA: TGTGCCAGCTCACCCGGGACAGGGGTCAATCAGCCCCAGCATTTT.

This chain uses TRBV7-9 with TRBJ1-1; maybe TRBD1 (6 bases). The CDR3 length is 14 residues. Deletions cut 1 base from V and 8 bases from J, with 14 bases between. Germline values: CDR1 SEHNR, CDR2 FQNEAQ (reference sequence). CDR3 loop: CASSLVWTASEAFF. As DNA, the CDR3 is TGTGCCAGCAGCTTAGTTTGGACAGCCTCCGAAGCTTTCTTT.

This clone was counted between two and nine times. This chain uses TRBV6-5 with TRBJ2-3, with TRBD1 identical over 9 bases. This CDR3 is 15 amino acids long. Germline lookup yields CDR1 MNHEY and CDR2 SVGAGI. Unmatched junction bases numbered 7, after V lost 7 bases and J lost 2 bases. CDR3 loop: CASTLQGALTDTQYF. The CDR3, as DNA: TGTGCCAGCACCTTACAGGGGGCCCTCACAGATACGCAGTATTTT.

J is TRBJ2-7 and V is TRBV7-9, with TRBD1 matching over 7 bases. This CDR3 spans 15 amino acids. The germline gives CDR1 SEHNR, CDR2 FQNEAQ (reference sequence). Trimming removed 5 bases from V and 2 bases from J; junction bases left unmatched: 9. The CDR3 loop reads CASSRGTDTPYEQYF. DNA for the CDR3: TGTGCCAGCAGCCGAGGGACAGATACTCCCTACGAGCAGTACTTC.

This clone was counted a few times. The chain combines TRBV7-9 with TRBJ1-1; possible D gene TRBD1, 6 bases. V dropped 3 bases and J dropped 4 bases, with 9 bases sitting between them. The CDR3 is made up of 13 amino acids. Per the germline V gene, CDR1 is SEHNR and CDR2 is FQNEAQ (reference sequence). The DNA of the CDR3 is TGTGCCAGCAGCTTCGAAGGGGGCACTGAAGCTTTCTTT. This translates into CASSFEGGTEAFF.

This clone has a handful of counts. This chain joins TRBV30 and TRBJ2-7; 8 bases are shared with TRBD1. The junction had 8 bases not matched to a gene; V was cut back by 1 base and J by 6 bases. The germline gives CDR1 GTSNPN, CDR2 SVGIG (reference sequence). The CDR3 sequence is 14 residues long. CDR3 DNA: TGTGCCTGGAGTGCCGGACAGGGAGTGCGCGAGCAGTACTTC. As protein: CAWSAGQGVREQYF.

This clone was found a few times. The chain has TRBV18 and TRBJ2-5; possible D gene TRBD1, 7 bases. The CDR3 extends over 14 amino acids. The V gene's germline CDR1 is KGHSH and CDR2 LQKENI. V lost 2 bases, J lost 5 bases, and 12 bases lay in between. The CDR3 DNA is TGTGCCAGCTCACCAAATCCAGGGGGGGAGACCCAGTACTTC. It is translated as CASSPNPGGETQYF. The variable domain in full, completed from reference TRBV18 and TRBJ2-5, reads NAGVMQNPRHLVRRRGQEARLRCSPMKGHSHVYWYRQLPEEGLKFMVYLQKENIIDESGMPKERFSAEFPKEGPSILRIQQVVRGDSAAYFCASSPNPGGETQYFGPGTRLLVL.

This clone was seen a handful of times. The chain recombines TRBV30 with TRBJ2-5; the match to TRBD2 covers 8 bases. The CDR3 has 13 amino acids. After removal of 6 bases from V and 4 bases from J, the junction contained 7 bases not matched to a gene. Per the germline V gene, CDR1 is GTSNPN and CDR2 is SVGIG (reference sequence). The CDR3 region is CACGRAVRETQYF. In DNA, the CDR3 is TGTGCCTGCGGGAGGGCAGTACGAGAGACCCAGTACTTC.

This clone was observed a handful of times. The chain carries TRBV9 and TRBJ2-1; TRBD2 agrees at 7 bases. This CDR3 region has 16 residues. The V gene's germline CDR1 is SGDLS and CDR2 YYNGEE. Trimming took 0 bases from V and 0 from J; bases not matched to a gene: 3. The CDR3 loop reads CASSVDGGGSYNEQFF. DNA of the CDR3: TGTGCCAGCAGCGTAGACGGCGGGGGCTCCTACAATGAGCAGTTCTTC. The full variable domain, completed using reference TRBV9 and TRBJ2-1, is DSGVTQTPKHLITATGQRVTLRCSPRSGDLSVYWYQQSLDQGLQFLIQYYNGEERAKGNILERFSAQQFPDLHSELNLSSLELGDSALYFCASSVDGGGSYNEQFFGPGTRLTVL.

The CDR3 DNA reads as TGTGCCAGCAGCTTAGCGTGGGGGGGGTACAATGAGCAGTTCTTC. Its translation: CASSLAWGGYNEQFF. This chain links TRBV7-2 with TRBJ2-1; 7 positions match TRBD2. The germline CDR1 and CDR2 sequences are SGHTA and FQGNSA. V lost 0 bases and J lost 4; bases outside the gene matches: 3. The CDR3 loop spans 15 amino acids.

Note on this clone: The same CDR3 also results from other DNA sequences found in this sample. The CDR3 DNA follows: TGTGCCAGCAGCTTACCCGGGGGCTACGAGCAGTACTTC. Translating it yields CASSLPGGYEQYF. The rearrangement uses TRBV11-2 and TRBJ2-7; perhaps TRBD2 as D (6 bases). The CDR3 has 13 amino acids. V lost 2 bases, J lost 3 bases, and 8 bases lay in between. The germline CDR1 and CDR2 sequences are SGHAT and FQNNGV.

This clone occurred a few times. This chain connects TRBV7-8 to TRBJ2-7, with D perhaps TRBD1 (5 bases). V was cut by 4 bases and J by 2 bases, with 12 bases left in between. The germline CDR1 and CDR2 sequences are SGHVS and FQNEAQ. This CDR3 contains 14 residues. CDR3 nucleotide sequence: TGTGCCAGCAGCTCCATCACAGGAACCTACGAGCAGTACTTC. It is translated as CASSSITGTYEQYF.

This clone appeared a few times. This chain connects TRBV10-3 to TRBJ1-1, with TRBD1 as a possible D gene (6 bases). The germline gives CDR1 ENHRY, CDR2 SYGVKD. The CDR3 is 12 amino acids. Trimming pared 7 bases from V and 3 bases from J, leaving 9 bases between. The CDR3 nucleotides read TGTGCCATCAAAGGGGGGGACACTGAAGCTTTCTTT. Translated, it gives CAIKGGDTEAFF.

The CDR3 nucleotides are TGTGCCAGCAGTTACACGGTTAGCTCCTACAATGAGCAGTTCTTC. It codes for CASSYTVSSYNEQFF. The chain carries TRBV6-5 and TRBJ2-1; D remains unclear. The CDR3 is made up of 15 amino acids. Looked up from germline, CDR1 is MNHEY and CDR2 is SVGAGI. Trimming took 2 bases from V and 0 from J, leaving 8 bases between them.